This paragraph covers one TCR beta chain sequence. This clone was counted a few times. Its antigen is currently not known. Base quality data are lacking; no much larger clone is found one base away. For TCR beta sequencing, blood samples came from the related transplant donors. Nuclei Lysis Solution was used to extract genomic DNA from fresh or cryopreserved unfractionated peripheral blood mononuclear cells. The record originates from a study of T cell clonotyping in hematopoietic cell transplantation listed by TCRdb under 2021. Turning to the overall study: A total of some 140 blood samples were gathered in the study from a few dozen consecutive transplant recipients along with their related donors. Recruitment of patients ran from September 2015 to early 2017, and follow-up continued until late 2020 or until death. Broader findings and caveats from the paper: Donor and pretransplant recipient Inverse Simpson Index values predicted broader posttransplant TCR repertoire diversity. Only a small fraction of recipient repertoires overlapped donor repertoires, with over 95% appearing de novo at the given depth. The sample size was limited and the cells went unsorted, which meant the CD4 and CD8 repertoire contributions could not be told apart. After transplant, TCR diversity in recipients dropped, and pathologically expanded clonotypes climbed progressively between day 30 and day 180.

Germline trimming amounts to 4 bases on V and 8 bases on J, with 4 as the count of junction bases outside the gene matches. For CDR1 and CDR2, the germline V gene (reference sequence) lists MNHEY and SMNVEV. The CDR3 sequence holds 15 residues, the cysteine and phenylalanine included. Just the 45-base CDR3 DNA is kept, in frame starting at base 1. With the immunoSEQ assay, which is a bias-controlled multiplex PCR relying on V- and J-specific primers, TCR beta CDR3 regions were amplified from genomic DNA. A proprietary barcode and Illumina adapter sequences were added to the CDR3 amplicons in a second PCR step. An Illumina MiSeq instrument was used for sequencing of the CDR3 libraries. In the original analysis: Export and quality control were handled in immunoSEQ Analyzer 3.0, while downstream analyses relied on R Bioconductor and Immunarch. Only productive rearrangements within the normalized downsampled data set were used in the calculation of repertoire metrics. In the normalized cohort, a clonotype counted as pathologically expanded if the clonotype was larger than 5 templates. The Inverse Simpson Index served as the measure of repertoire diversity. To capture all clonotypes, the CMV-specificity analyses were run on the non-normalized data set. TCRdb retrieved this table from immuneACCESS and kept in-frame rearrangements only. Not all clones are present; in checked studies, unresolved V genes account for under half, and no reason is known for the remainder. For V, J and clone size, that table is used; D and trimming come from the DNA. The sample profile shows 12,000 or so clones; under 55% of them were found once. Clones ranked in the top ten supply roughly 9.8% of the sample.

The source of this sequence is a man in his fifties in good health. Some clones in this sample may be carry-over from other donors' samples. The sequenced sample was peripheral blood mononuclear cells. The rearrangement joined TRBV27 to TRBJ2-3, and 15 bases in between align with TRBD2. The CDR3 is CASSSGTSGRPTQYF. In nucleotide form, the sequence is TGTGCCAGCAGTTCCGGGACTAGCGGGAGGCCTACGCAGTATTTT.